This T cell receptor (beta chain) was sequenced during a study of shared clonotypes between healthy human individuals. The CDR3 spans 13 residues. Trimming stripped 0 bases from V and 8 bases from J, with 7 bases between. Germline-derived CDR1 and CDR2 are LNHNV and YYDKDF (reference sequence). Study conclusions and caveats: The expectation was that sequencing depth would affect clonotype sharing among donors. In the sorted subsets, rarefaction showed sequencing was incomplete despite large depth.

Data came from immunoSEQ multiplex PCR; TCRdb stores just in-frame clones and leaves some out. The table shows fewer than 2.5 million clones, with roughly 93% occurring only once. Every donor was a Caucasian adult from Nashville, Tennessee. Notes on this clone: Antigen: not known.

This TCR was recovered from a man between 18 and 35 years old in good health. Some clones in this sample may be carry-over from other donors' samples. The sequencing sample was made of naive CD4+ T cells from PBMCs. As for subset: CD45RA+ positively selected. The V and J genes are TRBV15 and TRBJ1-4; D remains unclear. The CDR3 nucleotides read TGTGCCACCAGCAGAGATCTAGGCGAAAAACTGTTTTTT. This gives the protein CATSRDLGEKLFF.